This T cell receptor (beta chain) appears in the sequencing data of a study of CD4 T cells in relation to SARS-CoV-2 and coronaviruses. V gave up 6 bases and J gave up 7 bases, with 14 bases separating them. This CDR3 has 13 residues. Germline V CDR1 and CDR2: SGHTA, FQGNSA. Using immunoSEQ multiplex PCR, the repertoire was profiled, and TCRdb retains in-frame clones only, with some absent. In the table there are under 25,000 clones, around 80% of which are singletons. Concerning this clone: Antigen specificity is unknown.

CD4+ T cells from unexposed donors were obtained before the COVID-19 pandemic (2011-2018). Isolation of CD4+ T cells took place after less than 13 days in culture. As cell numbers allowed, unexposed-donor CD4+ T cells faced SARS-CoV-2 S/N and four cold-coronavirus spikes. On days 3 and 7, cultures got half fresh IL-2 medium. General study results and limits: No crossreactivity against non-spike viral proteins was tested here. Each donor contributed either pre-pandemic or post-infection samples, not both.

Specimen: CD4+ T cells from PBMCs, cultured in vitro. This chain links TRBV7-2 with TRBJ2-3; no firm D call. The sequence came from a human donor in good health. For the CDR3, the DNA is TGTGCCAGCAGACAGCCCCCAGAGCATACGCAGTATTTT. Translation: CASRQPPEHTQYF.